A single sample gave rise to the 32 T cell receptor beta chains below, sequenced in a study of T cell responses to AZD1222 COVID-19 vaccine (dated by TCRdb to the early 2020s). The library was built by means of the immunoSEQ multiplex PCR assay. Sourced from immuneACCESS, this table was stored by TCRdb with only in-frame sequences that have V and J called. A share of the clones is absent; for the studies checked, an unresolved V gene accounts for under half, and the remainder has no known explanation. The sample includes 95,000 to 150,000 clones, with approximately 90% observed a single time. The leading ten clones occupy 1.5% to 2% of the sample. The meaning of the sample's time point label: baseline before first vaccination. Sample: peripheral blood, taken on day 0 of AZD1222 vaccination. Source of these receptors: an adult in good health.

This chain links TRBV5-1 with TRBJ2-2; D remains unclear. Germline assignment: CDR1 SGHRS and CDR2 YFSETQ. CDR3 length equals 16 residues. V was pared by 0 bases and J by 0 bases, with 9 bases between. CDR3 protein: CASSLAGSPNTGELFF. CDR3 in DNA: TGCGCCAGCAGCTTGGCCGGCAGCCCGAACACCGGGGAGCTGTTTTTT.

This clone was observed once. The chain recombines TRBV27 with TRBJ2-7, with a possible D match to TRBD1 (6 bases). Trimming cost V 5 bases and J 4 bases, with 12 bases left between them. The CDR3 is 13 amino acids. The germline CDR1 and CDR2 sequences are MNHEY and SMNVEV (reference sequence). The CDR3 region is CASSNRVRYEQYV. The CDR3 DNA reads TGTGCCAGCAGTAACAGGGTCAGGTACGAGCAGTACGTC.

This clone has just one count. The rearrangement joins TRBV23-1 to TRBJ1-1; 7 positions agree with TRBD1. TRBV23-1 is labeled an ORF, and its function is uncertain. The CDR3 runs 11 residues. The trim removed 11 bases at V and 4 bases at J, leaving 4 bases unmatched. CDR3 sequence (DNA): TGCGCCTGTCCAGGGGGCACTGAAGCTTTCTTT. Translated, it gives CACPGGTEAFF.

Written as DNA, the CDR3 is TGTGCCAGCAGCCCGCTTGGGAACAGTCTTTGGGGAAACACCATATATTTT. Its translation: CASSPLGNSLWGNTIYF. The V call is TRBV7-9, the J call TRBJ1-3; D gene unclear. The V and J ends lost 5 bases and 4 bases respectively, with 21 bases between them. The CDR3 loop spans 17 amino acids. Germline CDR1 and CDR2: SEHNR and FQNEAQ (reference sequence).

The chain employs TRBV10-1 and TRBJ2-3; D gene uncertain. The CDR3 is made up of 16 amino acids. Trimming took 3 bases from V and 2 from J, leaving 15 bases between them. Per germline, CDR1 WNHNN and CDR2 SYGVQD (reference sequence). Here the CDR3 reads CASSEIHLSSTDTQYF. The CDR3 DNA is TGCGCCAGCAGTGAAATCCATCTCTCGTCCACAGATACGCAGTATTTT.

The chain links TRBV19 to TRBJ1-2; D not certain. V lost 5 bases and J 8 bases, leaving 12 bases between the germline ends. Germline V gene sequence: CDR1 LNHDA, CDR2 SQIVND (reference sequence). This CDR3 comprises 12 residues. CDR3 protein: CASSPDGYGYTF. CDR3 in DNA: TGTGCCAGTAGTCCCGATGGGTACGGCTACACCTTC.

This chain uses TRBV30 with TRBJ2-2; no reliable D call. This CDR3 region has 14 residues. Germline CDR1 GTSNPN, CDR2 SVGIG (reference sequence). V gave up 0 bases and J gave up 2 bases, with 7 bases separating them. CDR3: CAWSVVENTGELFF. The CDR3 DNA reads TGTGCCTGGAGTGTGGTAGAAAACACCGGGGAGCTGTTTTTT. The variable domain in full, with the rest retrieved from reference TRBV30 and TRBJ2-2, is SQTIHQWPATLVQPVGSPLSLECTVEGTSNPNLYWYRQAAGRGLQLLFYSVGIGQISSEVPQNLSASRPQDRQFILSSKKLLLSDSGFYLCAWSVVENTGELFFGEGSRLTVL.

The V and J genes are TRBV5-4 and TRBJ2-3; 15 nucleotides line up with TRBD2. The CDR3 extends over 18 amino acids. V lost 1 base to trimming and J lost 4 bases; unmatched junction nucleotides: 7. CDR1 SGHNT and CDR2 YYREEE come from the germline V gene (reference sequence). The CDR3 DNA sequence: TGTGCCAGCAGCTTGTTGTCGGGACTAGCGGGAGGAGCAGATACGCAGTATTTT. Encoded protein: CASSLLSGLAGGADTQYF.

The rearrangement joins TRBV5-1 to TRBJ1-6; D unresolved. The germline V and J ends were trimmed by 2 bases and 10 bases, with 16 bases remaining between them. Looked up from germline, CDR1 is SGHRS and CDR2 is YFSETQ. The CDR3 loop spans 15 amino acids. The CDR3 nucleotides read TGCGCCAGCAGCTTTTCCCGGGCCCCCGGGTCACCCCTCCACTTT. This translates into CASSFSRAPGSPLHF.

The J gene is TRBJ1-1, the V gene TRBV11-2; D ambiguous. Germline V gives CDR1 SGHAT, CDR2 FQNNGV. This CDR3 is 15 amino acids long. The V gene lost 0 bases and the J gene lost 1 base, with 9 bases spanning the gap. CDR3 sequence (DNA): TGTGCCAGCAGCTTAGAGCTGAGTGAGAACACTGAAGCTTTCTTT. Amino acid sequence: CASSLELSENTEAFF.

The gene calls are TRBV18 and TRBJ2-7; TRBD2 aligns across 14 bases. The germline CDR1 and CDR2 sequences are KGHSH and LQKENI. The CDR3 length is 15 residues. Trimming at V came to 5 bases and at J to 7 bases, leaving 7 bases not matched to a gene. The CDR3 DNA reads as TGTGCCAGCTCATCGGGACTAGCGGGAGAAAGGGAGCAGTACGTC. Translation gives CASSSGLAGEREQYV.

This clone was recorded only once. This sequence joins TRBV6-2 or TRBV6-3 and TRBJ2-2; 8 positions match TRBD1. Trimming removed 5 bases from V and 5 bases from J; junction bases left unmatched: 4. The CDR3 has 14 residues. Germline-derived CDR1 and CDR2 are MNHEY and SVGEGT. CDR3 loop: CASSPRTGTGELFF. CDR3 sequence (DNA): TGTGCCAGCAGTCCCAGGACAGGGACCGGGGAGCTGTTTTTT.

V and J are TRBV5-6 and TRBJ2-7; a weak D match, TRBD2 (6 bases). Germline V gene data show CDR1 as SGHDT and CDR2 as YYEEEE. This CDR3 is 14 amino acids long. V gave up 1 base and J gave up 6 bases, with 14 bases separating them. DNA for the CDR3: TGTGCCAGCAGCTTGCCGGGAGTGGGGGTCGAGCAGTACGTC. Its translation: CASSLPGVGVEQYV.

Notes on this clone: One junction end disagrees with the germline gene, perhaps due to a read error. J is TRBJ1-2 and V is TRBV24-1; D not certain. The CDR3 totals 12 residues. CDR1 is KGHDR and CDR2 is SFDVKD in the germline V gene. CDR3 protein: CATSQQTYDYTF. The CDR3 coding sequence is TGTGCCACCAGTCAGCAGACCTATGACTACACCTTC.

This clone was detected only once. The chain joins TRBV18 to TRBJ2-1; TRBD2 agrees at 11 bases. The CDR3 sequence is 16 residues long. J was trimmed by 0 bases and V by 6 bases; bases with no gene match: 4. Germline V gene lookup returns CDR1 KGHSH and CDR2 LQKENI. CDR3 sequence reads: CASSPTSGGSYNEQFF. CDR3 DNA: TGTGCCAGCTCGCCTACTAGCGGGGGCTCCTACAATGAGCAGTTCTTC.

This rearrangement joins TRBV6-5 to TRBJ1-2; 7 bases fit TRBD1. Germline CDR1 is MNHEY and CDR2 is SVGAGI. There are 13 residues in the CDR3. After removal of 5 bases from V and 4 bases from J, the junction contained 4 bases not matched to a gene. Here the CDR3 DNA reads TGTGCCAGCAGTACGGGACAGATCTATGGCTACACCTTC. It yields the protein CASSTGQIYGYTF.

This clone was counted a single time. The rearrangement links TRBV12-3 or TRBV12-4 to TRBJ1-4; the D gene is possibly TRBD1 (6 bases). The CDR3 consists of 13 residues. V was cut by 5 bases and J by 8 bases, with 12 bases left in between. The CDR3 loop reads CASSLTGREKLFF. DNA of the CDR3: TGTGCCAGCAGTCTGACAGGACGCGAAAAACTGTTTTTT.

The V call is TRBV5-5, the J call TRBJ2-1; the match to TRBD2 covers 11 bases. V lost 2 bases, J lost 7 bases, and 8 bases stayed unmatched. The CDR3 is 16 amino acids. In germline, CDR1 is SGHKS, CDR2 YYEKEE (reference sequence). CDR3 nucleotides: TGTGCCAGCAGCTTAGGGATAGCGGGAGGGGAAAATGAGCAGTTCTTC. Encoded protein: CASSLGIAGGENEQFF.

This sequence joins TRBV28 and TRBJ1-1; TRBD1 is a possible D gene (6 bases). Germline values: CDR1 MDHEN, CDR2 SYDVKM. V was pared by 2 bases and J by 8 bases, with 9 bases between. The CDR3 length is 12 residues. The chain's CDR3 is CASSLMGAEAFF. CDR3 coding DNA: TGTGCCAGCAGTTTAATGGGGGCCGAAGCTTTCTTT.

This chain joins TRBV19 and TRBJ1-5; TRBD1 matches 9 bases. The CDR3 covers 13 residues. Germline values: CDR1 LNHDA, CDR2 SQIVND (reference sequence). V trimming: 5 bases; J trimming: 6 bases; junction bases outside the gene matches: 2. The CDR3 DNA reads as TGTGCCAGTAGTTCGGGACAGGGTCAGCCCCAGCATTTT. Protein sequence: CASSSGQGQPQHF. Full variable domain (missing parts from reference TRBV19 and TRBJ1-5): DGGITQSPKYLFRKEGQNVTLSCEQNLNHDAMYWYRQDPGQGLRLIYYSQIVNDFQKGDIAEGYSVSREKKESFPLTVTSAQKNPTAFYLCASSSGQGQPQHFGDGTRLSIL.

This chain connects TRBV19 to TRBJ1-2; D remains ambiguous. The germline V gene encodes CDR1 LNHDA and CDR2 SQIVND (reference sequence). V was clipped by 4 bases and J by 2 bases, with 14 bases between them. The CDR3 runs 15 residues. CDR3 sequence (DNA): TGTGCCAGTAGTACCGACCGGACGGAAAACTATGGCTACACCTTC. It codes for CASSTDRTENYGYTF. The complete variable domain, with remaining parts taken from reference TRBV19 and TRBJ1-2, reads DGGITQSPKYLFRKEGQNVTLSCEQNLNHDAMYWYRQDPGQGLRLIYYSQIVNDFQKGDIAEGYSVSREKKESFPLTVTSAQKNPTAFYLCASSTDRTENYGYTFGSGTRLTVV.

The chain has TRBV6-2 or TRBV6-3 and TRBJ2-1, with 10 positions matching TRBD2. V dropped 3 bases and J dropped 10; count of bases not matched to a gene: 27. The CDR3 contains 21 residues. Germline loops: CDR1 MNHEY, CDR2 SVGEGT. The CDR3 is CASSYASLPPAGGPFGREQFF. The DNA for the CDR3 is TGTGCCAGCAGTTATGCCTCCCTCCCCCCAGCGGGAGGGCCGTTTGGAAGGGAGCAGTTCTTC.

V gene TRBV13 combines with J gene TRBJ2-7, with TRBD1 matching 8 bases. Germline V gene lookup returns CDR1 PRHDT and CDR2 FYEKMQ (reference sequence). V shed 5 bases and J 4 bases; nucleotides not matched to a gene: 7. CDR3 length equals 14 residues. CDR3 DNA sequence: TGTGCCAGCAGCATAAGGGGGGACAGGTACGAGCAGTACGTC. Protein product: CASSIRGDRYEQYV.

This clone was recorded once. This rearrangement joins TRBV5-1 to TRBJ1-5, with 8 positions matching TRBD1. Trimming removed 0 bases from V and 7 bases from J; junction bases left unmatched: 6. The germline V gene encodes CDR1 SGHRS and CDR2 YFSETQ. The CDR3 is made up of 15 amino acids. The chain's CDR3 is CASSLGQGLGQPQHF. The CDR3 nucleotides are TGCGCCAGCAGCTTGGGACAGGGGTTGGGACAGCCCCAGCATTTT. Looking up the rest from reference TRBV5-1 and TRBJ1-5 gives the full variable domain: KAGVTQTPRYLIKTRGQQVTLSCSPISGHRSVSWYQQTPGQGLQFLFEYFSETQRNKGNFPGRFSGRQFSNSRSEMNVSTLELGDSALYLCASSLGQGLGQPQHFGDGTRLSIL.

The genes are TRBV3-1 (or the pseudogene TRBV3-2) and TRBJ2-6; TRBD1 is a possible D gene (6 bases). Germline lookup yields CDR1 LGHDT and CDR2 YNNKEL (reference sequence). The CDR3 totals 19 residues. Trimming left V 7 bases short and J 4 bases short, with 26 bases between. The CDR3 DNA reads as TGTGCCAGCAACCAGGGGCAGGGAACGGCCTTGGCGGGGGCCAACGTCCTGACTTTC. It encodes CASNQGQGTALAGANVLTF.

V and J are TRBV11-2 and TRBJ1-3; D unresolved. V was trimmed by 3 bases and J by 2 bases, leaving 11 bases between them. The germline V gene encodes CDR1 SGHAT and CDR2 FQNNGV. The length of the CDR3 is 15 residues. The CDR3 DNA reads as TGTGCCAGCAGCTTGTTATCCGGAGCTGGAAACACCATATATTTT. Its translation: CASSLLSGAGNTIYF.

For the CDR3, the DNA is TGTGCCAGCAACTCGCCGGGAAGGACCGGGGAGCTGTTTTTT. It yields the protein CASNSPGRTGELFF. This chain joins TRBV6-5 and TRBJ2-2; D possibly corresponds to TRBD2 (5 bases). Per germline, CDR1 MNHEY and CDR2 SVGAGI. Trimming pared 7 bases from V and 5 bases from J, leaving 14 bases between. The CDR3 totals 14 residues.

V is TRBV11-3 and J is TRBJ2-6; 7 bases match TRBD1. Germline lookup yields CDR1 SGHNT and CDR2 YENEEA. Losses at the gene ends were 4 bases for V and 0 bases for J; bases not matched to a gene: 3. This CDR3 has 16 residues. The CDR3 region has the DNA TGTGCCAGCAGCTCGGGACAGACCTCTGGGGCCAACGTCCTGACTTTC. It is translated as CASSSGQTSGANVLTF.

V is TRBV27 and J is TRBJ1-5; 10 nucleotides agree with TRBD1. The CDR3 is 15 residues long. Germline CDR1 reads MNHEY; CDR2 reads SMNVEV (reference sequence). J lost 1 base, V lost 7 bases, and 4 bases had no gene match. The CDR3 nucleotides read TGTGCCAGCAAACCGGGACAGGGGAGCAATCAGCCCCAGCATTTT. Amino acids: CASKPGQGSNQPQHF.

The CDR3 DNA reads as TGTGCCTGGCTCATGGAAACTGGAAACACCATATATTTT. Amino acids: CAWLMETGNTIYF. V is TRBV30 and J is TRBJ1-3; D call uncertain. CDR3 size: 13 residues. V lost 5 bases and J 2 bases, leaving 10 bases between the germline ends. Germline V lookup: CDR1 GTSNPN, CDR2 SVGIG (reference sequence).

This clone was recorded once. The chain links TRBV4-1 to TRBJ2-3, with 7 bases that match TRBD2. The CDR3 runs 16 residues. J lost 2 bases, V lost 0 bases, and 5 bases had no gene match. The germline V gene encodes CDR1 MGHRA and CDR2 YSYEKL. Written as DNA, the CDR3 is TGCGCCAGCAGCCAAGACCCGCTAGCGGACACAGATACGCAGTATTTT. It codes for CASSQDPLADTDTQYF.

The chain combines TRBV19 with TRBJ1-1; D unresolved. V was clipped by 4 bases and J by 1 base, with 13 bases between them. There are 15 residues in the CDR3. CDR1 is LNHDA and CDR2 is SQIVND in the germline V gene (reference sequence). The DNA of the CDR3 is TGTGCCAGTAGTACAGTCCCCCAGGAGAACACTGAAGCTTTCTTT. This translates into CASSTVPQENTEAFF.